The rows below give T cell receptor beta chains drawn from one sample of a study of T cell responses to AZD1222 COVID-19 vaccine. Method: immunoSEQ multiplex PCR; TCRdb's copy keeps in-frame clones and lacks some. This table has approximately 130,000 clones, more than 85% appearing once. The sequencing used peripheral blood, collected 28 days after the second AZD1222 dose. All receptors derive from an adult who received the AZD1222 COVID-19 vaccine. Both conserved end residues are part of each CDR3. D genes are given only for firm matches. Clone size is given for some rows only: seen once, a few or many times, or a class if the clone is expanded.

CDR3 DNA | CDR3 protein | clone size | J gene | D gene | V gene
TGTGCCAGCAGTGTGGGCCGGGGAGGCGACACTGAAGCTTTCTTT | CASSVGRGGDTEAFF | NA | TRBJ1-1 | NA | TRBV2
TGTGCCAGCAGTTTGGGGGCCCCTCAGCCCCAGCATTTT | CASSLGAPQPQHF | few | TRBJ1-5 | NA | TRBV12-3/TRBV12-4
TGTGCCAGCAGTTCAGGGGGCCCAGACACCGGGGAGCTGTTTTTT | CASSSGGPDTGELFF | NA | TRBJ2-2 | TRBD1 | TRBV11-3
TGTGCCACCAGCAGAGATTTGGGCAGGGACTATGGCTACACCTTC | CATSRDLGRDYGYTF | NA | TRBJ1-2 | NA | TRBV15
TGTGTCAGCGGGGGAGTATACCAAGAGACCCAGTACTTC | CVSGGVYQETQYF | NA | TRBJ2-5 | TRBD2 | TRBV2
TGTGCCAGTTTCGACGGGGTCAATCAGCCCCAGCATTTT | CASFDGVNQPQHF | NA | TRBJ1-5 | NA | TRBV19
TGTGCCAGCAGCTTATCCGTCGATCTGAACACTGAAGCTTTCTTT | CASSLSVDLNTEAFF | NA | TRBJ1-1 | NA | TRBV13
TGTGCCACCAGTGGGCAGGGGGCGCGGAGAGGAGACAATGAGCAGTTCTTC | CATSGQGARRGDNEQFF | NA | TRBJ2-1 | TRBD1 | TRBV24-1
TGCAGCGTTTCGGAGCGGGGGGCCTCCTACGAGCAGTACTTC | CSVSERGASYEQYF | NA | TRBJ2-7 | TRBD2 | TRBV29-1
TGTGCCAGAAGCCGCGGGCGGTCCTATGGCTACACCTTC | CARSRGRSYGYTF | NA | TRBJ1-2 | NA | TRBV5-3
TGTGCCAGCTCAGAAGGGGCAACTAATGAAAAACTGTTTTTT | CASSEGATNEKLFF | NA | TRBJ1-4 | NA | TRBV18
TGTGCCAGCAGTCACCGGGACAGGGTGTACGAGCAGTACTTC | CASSHRDRVYEQYF | NA | TRBJ2-7 | TRBD1 | TRBV6-6
TGTGCCAGCAGCGTCCTAGCGGGGGCCGGGGATACGCAGTATTTT | CASSVLAGAGDTQYF | NA | TRBJ2-3 | TRBD2 | TRBV7-3
TGTGCCAGCAGCTTAAGTGGTGTCTTGGCCAAAAACATTCAGTACTTC | CASSLSGVLAKNIQYF | once | TRBJ2-4 | NA | TRBV7-2
TGTGCCAGCAAAACTCCGGGCGAATACAATGAGCAGTTCTTC | CASKTPGEYNEQFF | NA | TRBJ2-1 | NA | TRBV28
TGTGCCAGCAGCTTAAGCAAGGCAGGGCAGGAAAAACTGTTTTTT | CASSLSKAGQEKLFF | NA | TRBJ1-4 | NA | TRBV7-9
TGTGCCAGCAGTTTTGGGGGGGAGACCCAGTACTTC | CASSFGGETQYF | NA | TRBJ2-5 | NA | TRBV28
TGTGCCAGTAGTTCCCCGGGACAGTGGAGCTCTGGAAACACCATATATTTT | CASSSPGQWSSGNTIYF | NA | TRBJ1-3 | TRBD1 | TRBV19
TGTGCCTGGAATGAGGCACAGCCCAACGAGCAGTACTTC | CAWNEAQPNEQYF | NA | TRBJ2-7 | NA | TRBV30
TGTGCCAGCAGCGAACTTCGACCCACAACATATAGCAATCAGCCCCAGCATTTT | CASSELRPTTYSNQPQHF | NA | TRBJ1-5 | NA | TRBV6-1
TGTGCCAGCAGCTACGTCCTGGTTTGGAATTCACCCCTCCACTTT | CASSYVLVWNSPLHF | NA | TRBJ1-6 | NA | TRBV7-2
TGTGCCAGCAGCTTCGGGACAGCGATGGAAAAACTGTTTTTT | CASSFGTAMEKLFF | NA | TRBJ1-4 | TRBD1 | TRBV7-9
TGTGCCATCAGGGTGACAGGCTCCTACGAGCAGTACTTC | CAIRVTGSYEQYF | NA | TRBJ2-7 | NA | TRBV10-3
TGTGCCAGCAGTATACAGGGCGGCTATGGCTACACCTTC | CASSIQGGYGYTF | NA | TRBJ1-2 | NA | TRBV6-2/TRBV6-3
TGTGCCAGCAGTTTATCGGGAGTTGAGCCCCAGCATTTT | CASSLSGVEPQHF | NA | TRBJ1-5 | NA | TRBV27
TGTGCCAGCAGCTTAGGGTCATTTGGAGAGACCCAGTACTTC | CASSLGSFGETQYF | NA | TRBJ2-5 | NA | TRBV7-2
TGCGCCAGCAGCCAAGATACAGGCTCCTCCTACGAGCAGTACTTC | CASSQDTGSSYEQYF | NA | TRBJ2-7 | NA | TRBV4-3
TGTGCCAGCAGCCCCGGGACCAAGTTTGAGCAGTTCTTC | CASSPGTKFEQFF | few | TRBJ2-1 | NA | TRBV11-3
TGTGCCATCAGTGAGGGGGCCGGGGTTAGAAGAACTGAAGCTTTCTTT | CAISEGAGVRRTEAFF | NA | TRBJ1-1 | NA | TRBV10-3
TGTGCCAGCAGTTTACAGGGGTCTAATGAAAAACTGTTTTTT | CASSLQGSNEKLFF | NA | TRBJ1-4 | NA | TRBV27
TGTGCCAGCAGTGTTGGTCTTTATGGCTACACCTTC | CASSVGLYGYTF | NA | TRBJ1-2 | NA | TRBV2
TGTGCCAGCAGTGGGGAGGGGCTGGTTGGTGAAGCTTTCTTT | CASSGEGLVGEAFF | NA | TRBJ1-1 | NA | TRBV6-2/TRBV6-3
TGCGCCAGCAGCCGGGGACAGGCGGCAACTAATGAAAAACTGTTTTTT | CASSRGQAATNEKLFF | NA | TRBJ1-4 | TRBD1 | TRBV5-1
TGTGCCAGCCGCTATACAGTGAACACTGAAGCTTTCTTT | CASRYTVNTEAFF | NA | TRBJ1-1 | NA | TRBV7-9
TGTGCCAGCAGTCAACGGGGAGGGAATGGCTACACCTTC | CASSQRGGNGYTF | NA | TRBJ1-2 | NA | TRBV6-5
TGTGCCAGCAGCTTGTTGGGACAGGGAAACTATGGCTACACCTTC | CASSLLGQGNYGYTF | NA | TRBJ1-2 | TRBD1 | TRBV5-6
TGCGCCAGTCGCTGGCGCGGGGGGGATGAGCAGTACTTC | CASRWRGGDEQYF | NA | TRBJ2-7 | TRBD2 | TRBV5-1
TGTGCCAGCAGCAAGGGACAGGGTGGGATTGAAGCTTTCTTT | CASSKGQGGIEAFF | few | TRBJ1-1 | TRBD1 | TRBV2
TGTGCCAGCAGCACTCAGACAGGGGGCATTTCACCCCTCCACTTT | CASSTQTGGISPLHF | NA | TRBJ1-6 | TRBD1 | TRBV7-6
TGTGCCAGCAGCCAAGGGTTCTTTGGGATCAATTCACCCCTCCACTTT | CASSQGFFGINSPLHF | NA | TRBJ1-6 | NA | TRBV3-1/TRBV3-2
TGTGCCACCGGACAGGGGGCTTACGAGCAGTACTTC | CATGQGAYEQYF | NA | TRBJ2-7 | TRBD1 | TRBV18
TGTGCCAGCAGCACCCCGGGGGGCAGCCAGGGTCACGGGGAGCTGTTTTTT | CASSTPGGSQGHGELFF | NA | TRBJ2-2 | NA | TRBV21-1
TGTGCCAGCAGCCCAGTTGCGGGGGCCAGTGAGCAGTACTTC | CASSPVAGASEQYF | few | TRBJ2-7 | NA | TRBV7-9
TGCGCCAGCAGCTTGTGGGCCACAACCATCAATTCACCCCTCCACTTT | CASSLWATTINSPLHF | few | TRBJ1-6 | NA | TRBV5-1
TGTGCCAGCAGCCGTTCTAGGGACTCTTTCTACGAGCAGTACTTC | CASSRSRDSFYEQYF | NA | TRBJ2-7 | NA | TRBV11-1
TGTGCCAGCTCACCATCTACTAGCGGGGGCTCCGGGGAGCTGTTTTTT | CASSPSTSGGSGELFF | NA | TRBJ2-2 | TRBD2 | TRBV18